These 16 T cell receptor beta chains originate from one sample sequenced in a study of persistence of HIV-infected CD4 T cells. This was the immunoSEQ version 4 assay in survey mode. Here immunoSEQ multiplex PCR was the method, and the copy in TCRdb shows in-frame clones only, minus some. The sample contains about 20,000 clones, 60% to 80% of which appear only once. These receptors have no identified antigens. Overlapping HIV-1 Gag 15-mer peptides at approximately 1 ug per peptide per mL were used. Sorting of responding CD4+ T cells relied on upregulated CD40 ligand together with CD69. The source material was CD4+ T cells sorted from PBMCs after approximately 20-hour stimulation, sampled from a patient who received antiretroviral therapy. These receptors originate from an adult woman with HIV who was CMV-seropositive.

This clone has only a few counts. The rearrangement joins TRBV29-1 to TRBJ1-2; 9 nucleotides agree with TRBD1. The germline V gene encodes CDR1 SQVTM and CDR2 ANQGSEA. There are 14 residues in the CDR3. The trim removed 6 bases at V and 8 bases at J, leaving 13 bases unmatched. The CDR3 region is CSVEGGQGNMGYTF. The DNA of the CDR3 is TGCAGCGTCGAGGGGGGACAGGGTAATATGGGCTACACCTTC.

The V gene is TRBV5-1, the J gene TRBJ1-4; D is unclear. V was pared by 0 bases and J by 6 bases, with 9 bases between. In germline, CDR1 is SGHRS, CDR2 YFSETQ. The CDR3 extends over 14 amino acids. The CDR3 sequence: CASSLGRAYEKLFF. CDR3 nucleotides: TGCGCCAGCAGCTTGGGTAGGGCGTATGAAAAACTGTTTTTT.

V and J are TRBV7-3 and TRBJ2-5; D is perhaps TRBD1 (6 bases). V lost 5 bases, J lost 4 bases, and 17 bases lay in between. Per the germline V gene, CDR1 is SGHTA and CDR2 is FQGTGA. The CDR3 runs 15 residues. CDR3 loop: CASSPTGRARETQYF. The CDR3 region has the DNA TGTGCCAGCAGCCCGACAGGCCGGGCAAGAGAGACCCAGTACTTC.

The chain couples TRBV5-1 to TRBJ2-7, with TRBD1 identical over 7 bases. V lost 0 bases and J lost 7; bases outside the gene matches: 10. Germline V gene sequence: CDR1 SGHRS, CDR2 YFSETQ. This CDR3 has 15 residues. The CDR3 sequence: CASSLGDREYGEQYF. The CDR3 nucleotides are TGCGCCAGCAGCTTGGGGGACAGAGAGTACGGAGAGCAGTACTTC.

J is TRBJ1-1 and V is TRBV6-6, with D perhaps TRBD1 (5 bases). The CDR3 length is 12 residues. Trimming removed 6 bases at V and 12 bases at J, with 17 bases between. CDR1 and CDR2 (germline): MNHNY, SVGAGI (reference sequence). DNA of the CDR3: TGTGCCAGCAGCCCACGCAGGGCAAAAACTTTCTTT. Its translation is CASSPRRAKTFF.

The gene calls are TRBV30 and TRBJ1-5; D not resolved. V was cut by 0 bases and J by 7 bases, with 13 bases left in between. Germline CDR1 and CDR2: GTSNPN and SVGIG (reference sequence). The CDR3 extends over 14 amino acids. For the CDR3, the DNA is TGTGCCTGGAGTGTAAGTGGCCCGGGGCAGCCCCAGCATTTT. Its protein is CAWSVSGPGQPQHF. Full variable domain (rest looked up from reference TRBV30 and TRBJ1-5): SQTIHQWPATLVQPVGSPLSLECTVEGTSNPNLYWYRQAAGRGLQLLFYSVGIGQISSEVPQNLSASRPQDRQFILSSKKLLLSDSGFYLCAWSVSGPGQPQHFGDGTRLSIL.

V gene TRBV3-1 (or the pseudogene TRBV3-2) combines with J gene TRBJ2-1; no firm D call. This CDR3 is 16 amino acids long. The V gene's germline CDR1 is LGHDT and CDR2 YNNKEL (reference sequence). Trimming cost V 0 bases and J 4 bases, with 13 bases left between them. The CDR3 is CASSQEPRMGYNEQFF. CDR3 DNA: TGTGCCAGCAGCCAAGAGCCCAGGATGGGTTACAATGAGCAGTTCTTC.

This clone was counted once. This chain joins TRBV5-1 and TRBJ2-7; 8 nucleotides line up with TRBD2. After removal of 7 bases from V and 3 bases from J, the junction contained 12 bases not matched to a gene. The V gene's germline CDR1 is SGHRS and CDR2 YFSETQ. The CDR3 is 15 amino acids. The CDR3 nucleotides read TGCGCCAGCTCGCTTGTGGCGGGGGGACGCTACGAGCAGTACTTC. It encodes CASSLVAGGRYEQYF.

The CDR3 nucleotides are TGTGCCAGCAGCGACCGGAGGAATGAGCAGTTCTTC. This encodes CASSDRRNEQFF. This chain uses TRBV6-5 with TRBJ2-1, with D possibly TRBD2 on 5 matching bases. From germline, CDR1 is MNHEY and CDR2 SVGAGI. The CDR3 covers 12 residues. The V end lost 6 bases, the J end lost 7 bases, and 10 bases lay between the germline ends.

The chain joins TRBV24-1 to TRBJ2-2; D possibly corresponds to TRBD2 (5 bases). Germline loops: CDR1 KGHDR, CDR2 SFDVKD. V lost 10 bases and J lost 2, with 7 bases in between. CDR3 size: 12 residues. The CDR3 coding sequence is TGTGCCACTAGGACTAACACCGGGGAGCTGTTTTTT. This gives the protein CATRTNTGELFF.

This chain joins TRBV10-3 and TRBJ1-1; 12 bases map to TRBD1. The length of the CDR3 is 15 residues. The V gene end was trimmed by 4 bases and the J gene end by 3 bases; junction bases not matched to a gene: 3. The germline CDR1 and CDR2 sequences are ENHRY and SYGVKD. CDR3 sequence reads: CAISGGTGGYTEAFF. In DNA form, the CDR3 reads TGTGCCATCAGTGGCGGGACAGGGGGCTACACTGAAGCTTTCTTT.

Concerning this clone itself: Other DNA variants within this sample encode the same CDR3. The chain recombines TRBV14 with TRBJ2-1; D is unclear. Between the trimmed V and J ends, which lost 1 base and 5 bases, there was a span of 9 bases. The V gene's germline CDR1 is SGHDN and CDR2 FVKESK. There are 14 residues in the CDR3. CDR3 in DNA: TGTGCCAGCAGCCAAGGGTCAGGCCACAATGAGCAGTTCTTC. Protein sequence: CASSQGSGHNEQFF.

There are a few counts of this clone. This sequence joins TRBV5-6 and TRBJ1-1; D gene unclear. V was pared by 2 bases and J by 2 bases, with 7 bases between. Germline CDR1 is SGHDT and CDR2 is YYEEEE. The CDR3 has 13 residues. CDR3 coding DNA: TGTGCCAGCAGCTTACGAGGTAACACTGAAGCTTTCTTT. It codes for CASSLRGNTEAFF.

This chain joins TRBV6-6 and TRBJ1-1; TRBD1 agrees at 8 bases. Trimming took 4 bases from V and 5 from J; bases not matched to a gene: 12. CDR3 size: 16 residues. Germline CDR1 and CDR2: MNHNY and SVGAGI (reference sequence). The DNA for the CDR3 is TGTGCCAGCAGTTCCCCCGCAGGGGGCGTGAGGACTGAAGCTTTCTTT. Translation: CASSSPAGGVRTEAFF.

This clone ranks as medium-sized. The chain couples TRBV5-5 to TRBJ1-6, with D hard to call. This CDR3 comprises 13 residues. Germline V gene sequence: CDR1 SGHKS, CDR2 YYEKEE (reference sequence). The V gene lost 1 base and the J gene lost 7 bases, with 6 bases spanning the gap. DNA of the CDR3: TGTGCCAGCAGCTTGTCGGTCAATTCACCCCTCCACTTT. Protein product: CASSLSVNSPLHF. The entire variable domain, with the rest obtained from reference TRBV5-5 and TRBJ1-6, is as follows: DAGVTQSPTHLIKTRGQQVTLRCSPISGHKSVSWYQQVLGQGPQFIFQYYEKEERGRGNFPDRFSARQFPNYSSELNVNALLLGDSALYLCASSLSVNSPLHFGNGTRLTVT.

J is TRBJ2-1 and V is TRBV7-8; perhaps TRBD2 as D (5 bases). Trimming shortened V by 5 bases and J by 0 bases, and 11 bases separated the two germline ends. The length of the CDR3 is 15 residues. Germline CDR1 is SGHVS and CDR2 is FQNEAQ. In nucleotides, the CDR3 is TGTGCCAGCAGCCCTAGCTACGACTCCTACAATGAGCAGTTCTTC. This gives the protein CASSPSYDSYNEQFF.